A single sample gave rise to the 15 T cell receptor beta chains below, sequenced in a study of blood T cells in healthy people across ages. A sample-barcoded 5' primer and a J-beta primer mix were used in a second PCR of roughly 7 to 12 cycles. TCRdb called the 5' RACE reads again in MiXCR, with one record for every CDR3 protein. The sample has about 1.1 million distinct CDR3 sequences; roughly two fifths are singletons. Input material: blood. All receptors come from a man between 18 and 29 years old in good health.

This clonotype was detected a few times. CDR3 loop: CASSTGQRDPYEQYF. For the CDR3, the DNA is TGTGCCAGCAGCACGGGACAGCGAGACCCCTACGAGCAGTACTTC. The rearrangement links TRBV5-5 to TRBJ2-7; TRBD1 matches at 7 bases. CDR3 length: 15 amino acids. V was clipped by 4 bases and J by 2 bases; unmatched bases: 9. CDR1 is SGHKS and CDR2 is YYEKEE in the germline V gene (reference sequence).

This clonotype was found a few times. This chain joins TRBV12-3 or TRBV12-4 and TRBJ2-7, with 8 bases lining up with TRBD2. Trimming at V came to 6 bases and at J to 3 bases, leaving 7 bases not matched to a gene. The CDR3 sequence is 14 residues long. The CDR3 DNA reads TGTGCCAGCAGCCCCCGGACTAGCCTCTACGAGCAGTACTTC. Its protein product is CASSPRTSLYEQYF.

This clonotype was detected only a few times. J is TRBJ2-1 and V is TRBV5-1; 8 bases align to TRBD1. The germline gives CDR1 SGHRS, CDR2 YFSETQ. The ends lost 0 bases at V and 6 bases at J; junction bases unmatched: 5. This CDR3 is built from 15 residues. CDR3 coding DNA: TGCGCCAGCAGCTTGGATCAGGGGGCGATCAATGAGCAGTTCTTC. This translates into CASSLDQGAINEQFF.

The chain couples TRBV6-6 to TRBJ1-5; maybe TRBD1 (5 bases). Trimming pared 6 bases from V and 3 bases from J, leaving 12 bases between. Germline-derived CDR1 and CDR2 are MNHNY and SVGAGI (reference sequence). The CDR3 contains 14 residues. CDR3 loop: CASRLTGYNQPQHF. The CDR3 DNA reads TGTGCCAGCAGGCTTACAGGCTACAATCAGCCCCAGCATTTT.

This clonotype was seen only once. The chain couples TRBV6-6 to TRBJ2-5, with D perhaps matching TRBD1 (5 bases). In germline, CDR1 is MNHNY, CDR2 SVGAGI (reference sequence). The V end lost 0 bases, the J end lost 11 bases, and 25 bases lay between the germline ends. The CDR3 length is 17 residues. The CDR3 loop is CASSYSFAGKESYGQYF. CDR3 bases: TGTGCCAGCAGTTACTCGTTTGCAGGGAAAGAATCCTACGGGCAGTACTTC.

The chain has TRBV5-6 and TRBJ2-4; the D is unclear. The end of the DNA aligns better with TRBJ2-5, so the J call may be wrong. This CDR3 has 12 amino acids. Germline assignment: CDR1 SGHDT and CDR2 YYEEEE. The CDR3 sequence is CASSFGAETQYF. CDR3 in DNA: TGTGCCAGCAGCTTTGGAGCAGAGACCCAGTACTTC.

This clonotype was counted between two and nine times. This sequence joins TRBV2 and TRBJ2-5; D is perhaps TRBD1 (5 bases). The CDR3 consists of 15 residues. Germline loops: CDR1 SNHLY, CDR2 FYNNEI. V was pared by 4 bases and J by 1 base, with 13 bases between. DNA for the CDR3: TGTGCCAGCAGTGGATCGACAGTCGTCCAAGAGACCCAGTACTTC. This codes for CASSGSTVVQETQYF. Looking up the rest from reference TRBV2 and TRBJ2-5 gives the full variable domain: EPEVTQTPSHQVTQMGQEVILRCVPISNHLYFYWYRQILGQKVEFLVSFYNNEISEKSEIFDDQFSVERPDGSNFTLKIRSTKLEDSAMYFCASSGSTVVQETQYFGPGTRLLVL.

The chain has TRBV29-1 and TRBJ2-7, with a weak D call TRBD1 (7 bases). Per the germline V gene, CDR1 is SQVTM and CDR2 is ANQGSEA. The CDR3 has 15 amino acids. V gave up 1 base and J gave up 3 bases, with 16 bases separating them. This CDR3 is CSVEGRGTDDYEQYF. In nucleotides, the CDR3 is TGCAGCGTTGAAGGCCGCGGGACAGATGACTACGAGCAGTACTTC.

CDR3 residues: CASSQGTTSSYEQYF. CDR3 sequence (DNA): TGTGCCAGCAGCCAGGGGACAACAAGCTCCTACGAGCAGTACTTC. V is TRBV14 and J is TRBJ2-7; perhaps TRBD1 as D (6 bases). The CDR3 has 15 residues. V lost 3 bases to trimming and J lost 0 bases, with 12 bases between them. CDR1 is SGHDN and CDR2 is FVKESK in the germline V gene. The whole variable domain, remainder taken from reference TRBV14 and TRBJ2-7, is EAGVTQFPSHSVIEKGQTVTLRCDPISGHDNLYWYRRVMGKEIKFLLHFVKESKQDESGMPNNRFLAERTGGTYSTLKVQPAELEDSGVYFCASSQGTTSSYEQYFGPGTRLTVT.

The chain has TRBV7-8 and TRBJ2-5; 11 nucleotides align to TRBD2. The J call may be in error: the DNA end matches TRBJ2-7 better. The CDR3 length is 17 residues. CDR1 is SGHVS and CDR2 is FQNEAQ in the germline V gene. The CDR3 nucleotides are TGTGCCAGCAGCTTAGCGCCGTTTAGCGGGGGGGTCGACGAGCAGTACTTC. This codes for CASSLAPFSGGVDEQYF.

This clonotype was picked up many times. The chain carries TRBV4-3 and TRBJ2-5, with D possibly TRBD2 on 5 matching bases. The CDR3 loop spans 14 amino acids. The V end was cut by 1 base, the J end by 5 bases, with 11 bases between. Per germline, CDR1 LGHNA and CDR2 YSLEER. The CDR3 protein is CASSQVIQRETQYF. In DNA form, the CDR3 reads TGCGCCAGCAGCCAAGTTATACAGCGGGAGACCCAGTACTTC.

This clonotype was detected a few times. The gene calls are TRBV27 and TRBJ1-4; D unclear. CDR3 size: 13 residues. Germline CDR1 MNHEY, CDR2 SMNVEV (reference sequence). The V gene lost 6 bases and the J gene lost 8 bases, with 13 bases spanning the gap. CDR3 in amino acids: CASRNRASEKLFF. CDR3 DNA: TGTGCCAGCAGAAACCGGGCCAGCGAAAAACTGTTTTTT.

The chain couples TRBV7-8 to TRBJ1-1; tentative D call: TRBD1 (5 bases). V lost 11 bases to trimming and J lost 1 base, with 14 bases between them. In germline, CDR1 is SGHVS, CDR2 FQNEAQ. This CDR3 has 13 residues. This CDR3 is CAGGTGENTEAFF. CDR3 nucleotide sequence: TGTGCCGGTGGTACGGGGGAGAACACTGAAGCTTTCTTT.

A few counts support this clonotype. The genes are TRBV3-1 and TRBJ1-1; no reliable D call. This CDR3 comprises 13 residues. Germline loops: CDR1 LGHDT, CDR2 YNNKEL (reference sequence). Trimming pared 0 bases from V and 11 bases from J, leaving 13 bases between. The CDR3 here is CASSQDRIQRAFF. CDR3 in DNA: TGTGCCAGCAGCCAAGACAGGATTCAGAGGGCTTTCTTT. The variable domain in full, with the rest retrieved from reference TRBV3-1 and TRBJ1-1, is DTAVSQTPKYLVTQMGNDKSIKCEQNLGHDTMYWYKQDSKKFLKIMFSYNNKELIINETVPNRFSPKSPDKAHLNLHINSLELGDSAVYFCASSQDRIQRAFFGQGTRLTVV.

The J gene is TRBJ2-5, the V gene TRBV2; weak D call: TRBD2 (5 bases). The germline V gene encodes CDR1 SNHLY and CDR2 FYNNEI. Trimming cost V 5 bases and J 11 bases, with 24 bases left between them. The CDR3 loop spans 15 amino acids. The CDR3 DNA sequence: TGTGCCAGCAGTCTACGGACTGGAAAGCCCTACAAGCAGTACTTC. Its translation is CASSLRTGKPYKQYF.